The source of this T cell receptor beta chain is a study of T-cell reconstitution after alpha-beta-depleted transplantation in children. V lost 5 bases and J lost 2, with 13 bases in between. From germline, CDR1 is SEHNR and CDR2 FQNEAQ (reference sequence). This CDR3 has 14 amino acids. Unique molecular identifiers were incorporated when the TCRbeta library was constructed. TCRdb re-derived calls from the PCR reads in MiXCR, one entry per CDR3 protein. The data contain some 250,000 distinct CDR3 sequences, 12% of them seen just once; the ten biggest clones take up over 2%. This clonotype showed up many times.

The receptor comes from a human donor who donated a stem cell graft to a child with acute lymphoblastic leukemia. The V and J genes are TRBV7-9 and TRBJ2-7; tentative D call: TRBD1 (6 bases). Source: PBMCs from the stem cell graft donor, taken from the stem cell graft. The CDR3 reads CASSGQRDPYEQYF. CDR3 sequence (DNA): TGTGCCAGCAGCGGACAGCGCGATCCCTACGAGCAGTACTTC.